The entry below describes one T cell receptor beta chain. In germline, CDR1 is GTSNPN, CDR2 SVGIG (reference sequence). The CDR3 has 13 residues. V was cut by 3 bases and J by 4 bases, with 10 bases left in between. The sample belongs to a study of OX40 agonist ivuxolimab in advanced cancers. The overall study: Patients undergoing dose escalation presented with hepatocellular carcinoma, melanoma, renal cell or head and neck cancer. Anti-PD-1, anti-PD-L1 or anti-CTLA-4 therapy given earlier was allowed, and 30% to 45% had some.

The table came from immunoSEQ multiplex PCR; TCRdb's copy has only in-frame clones and leaves some out. The repertoire holds just under 65,000 clones, with about 89% as singletons. This receptor was taken from an adult with an advanced solid tumor such as melanoma, head and neck, liver or kidney cancer. Sequences were derived from CD4+ or CD8+ T cells sorted from blood, sampled in a trial of the OX40 agonist ivuxolimab. This chain links TRBV30 with TRBJ1-5, with D tentatively TRBD1 (5 bases). The CDR3, as DNA: TGTGCCTGGAGAGCGGGACTGAATCAGCCCCAGCATTTT. It encodes CAWRAGLNQPQHF. Variable domain in full (rest from reference TRBV30 and TRBJ1-5): SQTIHQWPATLVQPVGSPLSLECTVEGTSNPNLYWYRQAAGRGLQLLFYSVGIGQISSEVPQNLSASRPQDRQFILSSKKLLLSDSGFYLCAWRAGLNQPQHFGDGTRLSIL.